A selection of T cell receptor beta chains follows, all from one sample in a study of prognosis after radiotherapy for stage I lung cancer. TCRdb fed the multiplex PCR reads into MiXCR, producing one record per CDR3 protein. This table has almost 20,000 distinct CDR3 sequences, roughly a quarter appearing once. The sequencing used PBMCs, collected before or after stereotactic body radiation therapy (not recorded which). The origin of the receptors is a donor at least 50 years old with non-small cell lung cancer. Each CDR3 is given with its conserved first and last residue. D genes are given only for firm matches. Clone size is stated in some rows and not others, as once, few, many or a class when expanded.

j_gene: TRBJ2-3
v_gene: TRBV12-3/TRBV12-4
d_gene: .
abundance: .
CDR3aa: CASSPSGIEADMQYF
CDR3nt: TGTGCCAGCAGCCCCTCGGGCATTGAAGCAGATATGCAGTATTTT

j_gene: TRBJ2-7
v_gene: TRBV4-1
d_gene: TRBD2
abundance: many
CDR3aa: CASSQDRTSGYEQYF
CDR3nt: TGCGCCAGCAGCCAAGATAGAACTAGCGGCTACGAGCAGTACTTC

j_gene: TRBJ2-5
v_gene: TRBV6-1
d_gene: TRBD2
abundance: .
CDR3aa: CASSEGTRGRAMETQYF
CDR3nt: TGTGCCAGCAGCGAAGGGACTAGAGGGAGGGCCATGGAGACCCAGTACTTC

j_gene: TRBJ2-7
v_gene: TRBV4-1
d_gene: TRBD2
abundance: .
CDR3aa: CASSPHARTSARSYEQYF
CDR3nt: TGCGCCAGCAGCCCCCACGCCAGGACTAGCGCGAGGTCCTACGAGCAGTACTTC

j_gene: TRBJ1-1
v_gene: TRBV20-1
d_gene: .
abundance: many
CDR3aa: CSAADSGVGTEAFF
CDR3nt: TGCAGTGCTGCAGACTCAGGGGTGGGTACTGAAGCTTTCTTT

j_gene: TRBJ1-5
v_gene: TRBV6-5
d_gene: .
abundance: .
CDR3aa: CASSYRKGYGNQPQHF
CDR3nt: TGTGCCAGCAGTTACAGGAAGGGTTATGGCAATCAGCCCCAGCATTTT

j_gene: TRBJ1-5
v_gene: TRBV19
d_gene: .
abundance: many
CDR3aa: CASSMSGASNQPQHF
CDR3nt: TGTGCCAGTAGTATGTCAGGGGCGAGCAATCAGCCCCAGCATTTT

j_gene: TRBJ2-5
v_gene: TRBV6-1
d_gene: .
abundance: many
CDR3aa: CASRDANRVWQETQYF
CDR3nt: TGTGCCAGCAGAGACGCCAACAGGGTGTGGCAAGAGACCCAGTACTTC

j_gene: TRBJ2-1
v_gene: TRBV12-5
d_gene: .
abundance: many
CDR3aa: CASGSSRAKNNEQFF
CDR3nt: TGTGCTAGTGGTTCGTCCCGGGCGAAAAACAATGAGCAGTTCTTC

j_gene: TRBJ2-5
v_gene: TRBV7-6
d_gene: .
abundance: few
CDR3aa: CASSDRRSAGGYSGEAQYF
CDR3nt: TGTGCCAGCAGCGATCGCCGATCGGCAGGGGGTTATTCGGGAGAGGCCCAGTACTTC

j_gene: TRBJ2-1
v_gene: TRBV15
d_gene: .
abundance: .
CDR3aa: CATSRDRGALDRLNEQFF
CDR3nt: TGTGCCACCAGCAGAGATCGGGGGGCACTAGACAGACTGAATGAGCAGTTCTTC

j_gene: TRBJ2-1
v_gene: TRBV5-4
d_gene: .
abundance: many
CDR3aa: CASSLVGSTYEQFF
CDR3nt: TGTGCCAGCAGCTTGGTGGGCAGTACTTATGAGCAGTTCTTC

j_gene: TRBJ1-5
v_gene: TRBV9
d_gene: .
abundance: many
CDR3aa: CASSVGTQTNQPQHF
CDR3nt: TGTGCCAGCAGCGTTGGGACACAAACGAATCAGCCCCAGCATTTT

j_gene: TRBJ2-3
v_gene: TRBV15
d_gene: .
abundance: .
CDR3aa: CATSRPYRVPAHTQYF
CDR3nt: TGTGCCACCAGCAGGCCATACAGGGTCCCAGCACATACGCAGTATTTT

j_gene: TRBJ2-3
v_gene: TRBV6-4
d_gene: .
abundance: many
CDR3aa: CASSDSAGAADTQYF
CDR3nt: TGTGCCAGCAGTGACTCTGCAGGAGCGGCAGATACGCAGTATTTT

j_gene: TRBJ1-4
v_gene: TRBV2
d_gene: TRBD1
abundance: many
CDR3aa: CASRYGDRGYEKLFF
CDR3nt: TGTGCCAGCAGATATGGGGACAGGGGGTACGAAAAACTGTTTTTT

j_gene: TRBJ2-7
v_gene: TRBV7-2
d_gene: .
abundance: .
CDR3aa: CASSLDGGGYEKYF
CDR3nt: TGTGCCAGCAGCTTAGACGGGGGAGGATACGAGAAGTACTTC

j_gene: TRBJ1-1
v_gene: TRBV29-1
d_gene: .
abundance: many
CDR3aa: CSARAGGAAFF
CDR3nt: TGCAGCGCCCGAGCTGGGGGGGCGGCTTTCTTT

j_gene: TRBJ2-7
v_gene: TRBV2
d_gene: .
abundance: .
CDR3aa: CASRQACYEQYF
CDR3nt: TGTGCCAGCAGACAAGCCTGCTACGAGCAGTACTTC

j_gene: TRBJ1-2
v_gene: TRBV30
d_gene: .
abundance: medium-sized
CDR3aa: CAWASERSNGYTF
CDR3nt: TGTGCCTGGGCTTCAGAGCGATCGAATGGCTACACCTTC

j_gene: TRBJ2-7
v_gene: TRBV6-2/TRBV6-3
d_gene: .
abundance: .
CDR3aa: CARSYFRLGVKGSYEQYF
CDR3nt: TGTGCCAGAAGTTACTTCAGACTAGGGGTGAAGGGGTCCTACGAGCAGTACTTC

j_gene: TRBJ2-7
v_gene: TRBV2
d_gene: .
abundance: .
CDR3aa: CASRPASYEWYF
CDR3nt: TGTGCCAGCAGACCAGCCTCCTACGAGTGGTACTTC

j_gene: TRBJ2-1
v_gene: TRBV20-1
d_gene: TRBD2
abundance: many
CDR3aa: CSAIDPSGSSYNEQFF
CDR3nt: TGCAGTGCTATAGATCCTAGCGGGAGTAGCTACAATGAGCAGTTCTTC

j_gene: TRBJ2-5
v_gene: TRBV20-1
d_gene: TRBD2
abundance: many
CDR3aa: CSARDIGRGQETQYF
CDR3nt: TGCAGTGCTAGAGATATCGGGAGGGGTCAAGAGACCCAGTACTTC

j_gene: TRBJ2-5
v_gene: TRBV20-1
d_gene: .
abundance: medium-sized
CDR3aa: CSARDLSGGGGGETQYF
CDR3nt: TGCAGTGCTAGAGATCTATCGGGGGGCGGTGGTGGAGAGACCCAGTACTTC

j_gene: TRBJ2-7
v_gene: TRBV7-2
d_gene: .
abundance: many
CDR3aa: CASSFNSPYEQYF
CDR3nt: TGTGCCAGCAGCTTCAACAGCCCCTACGAGCAGTACTTC

j_gene: TRBJ2-5
v_gene: TRBV27
d_gene: TRBD1
abundance: .
CDR3aa: CASSPDRGGETQYF
CDR3nt: TGTGCCAGCAGCCCGGACAGGGGAGGTGAGACCCAGTACTTC

j_gene: TRBJ1-3
v_gene: TRBV18
d_gene: TRBD1
abundance: many
CDR3aa: CASSQQDRGSGNTIYF
CDR3nt: TGTGCCAGCTCACAACAGGACAGGGGCTCTGGAAACACCATATATTTT

j_gene: TRBJ2-1
v_gene: TRBV20-1
d_gene: TRBD2
abundance: medium-sized
CDR3aa: CSARDPGLEKNEQFF
CDR3nt: TGCAGTGCTAGAGATCCGGGACTAGAAAAAAATGAGCAGTTCTTC

j_gene: TRBJ1-4
v_gene: TRBV18
d_gene: TRBD1
abundance: many
CDR3aa: CASSQQGAPNEKLFF
CDR3nt: TGTGCCAGCTCACAACAGGGGGCCCCTAATGAAAAACTGTTTTTT

j_gene: TRBJ2-5
v_gene: TRBV9
d_gene: .
abundance: many
CDR3aa: CASSKRSNQETQYF
CDR3nt: TGTGCCAGCAGCAAACGGAGTAACCAAGAGACCCAGTACTTC

j_gene: TRBJ2-1
v_gene: TRBV5-1
d_gene: .
abundance: .
CDR3aa: CASSFSPYNEQFF
CDR3nt: TGCGCCAGCAGCTTCAGCCCCTACAATGAGCAGTTCTTC

j_gene: TRBJ1-6
v_gene: TRBV2
d_gene: .
abundance: many
CDR3aa: CARQGGPNSPLHF
CDR3nt: TGTGCCAGACAGGGCGGCCCGAATTCACCCCTCCACTTT

j_gene: TRBJ2-1
v_gene: TRBV6-2/TRBV6-3
d_gene: .
abundance: .
CDR3aa: CASMGLSYNEQFF
CDR3nt: TGTGCCAGCATGGGCCTCTCCTACAATGAGCAGTTCTTC

j_gene: TRBJ1-2
v_gene: TRBV27
d_gene: .
abundance: many
CDR3aa: CASSLIGSRNYGYTF
CDR3nt: TGTGCCAGCAGTTTAATTGGTTCGCGGAACTATGGCTACACCTTC

j_gene: TRBJ1-3
v_gene: TRBV7-2
d_gene: .
abundance: many
CDR3aa: CASSLAGRGNTIYF
CDR3nt: TGTGCCAGCAGCTTAGCGGGGAGGGGAAACACCATATATTTT

j_gene: TRBJ2-7
v_gene: TRBV7-2
d_gene: TRBD1
abundance: many
CDR3aa: CASSLGQGATFEQYF
CDR3nt: TGTGCCAGCAGCTTAGGGCAGGGGGCAACGTTTGAGCAGTACTTC

j_gene: TRBJ2-1
v_gene: TRBV5-1
d_gene: TRBD2
abundance: many
CDR3aa: CASMAGGPGYNEQFF
CDR3nt: TGCGCCAGCATGGCGGGAGGGCCTGGGTACAATGAGCAGTTCTTC

j_gene: TRBJ1-4
v_gene: TRBV7-2
d_gene: TRBD1
abundance: many
CDR3aa: CASSSSRDRDKLFF
CDR3nt: TGTGCCAGCAGCTCCTCCCGCGACAGGGACAAACTGTTTTTT

j_gene: TRBJ1-5
v_gene: TRBV29-1
d_gene: TRBD1
abundance: many
CDR3aa: CSVRQGAQPQHF
CDR3nt: TGCAGCGTTAGACAGGGAGCTCAGCCCCAGCATTTT

j_gene: TRBJ2-3
v_gene: TRBV10-2
d_gene: TRBD2
abundance: .
CDR3aa: CANSLTSSGSADTQYF
CDR3nt: TGCGCCAACAGTCTCACCTCTAGCGGCAGCGCAGATACGCAGTATTTT

j_gene: TRBJ2-5
v_gene: TRBV5-4
d_gene: .
abundance: many
CDR3aa: CASSTGQNQETQYF
CDR3nt: TGTGCCAGCAGCACCGGACAAAACCAAGAGACCCAGTACTTC

j_gene: TRBJ1-2
v_gene: TRBV2
d_gene: .
abundance: .
CDR3aa: CASSTGPGYTF
CDR3nt: TGTGCCAGCAGTACAGGTCCTGGCTACACCTTC

j_gene: TRBJ1-5
v_gene: TRBV6-1
d_gene: TRBD1
abundance: many
CDR3aa: CASSEMIGGQSNQPQHF
CDR3nt: TGTGCCAGCAGTGAAATGATTGGGGGACAGAGCAATCAGCCCCAGCATTTT

j_gene: TRBJ1-1
v_gene: TRBV11-3
d_gene: .
abundance: .
CDR3aa: CTSSLTCESTEAFF
CDR3nt: TGTACCAGCAGCTTAACCTGCGAGAGCACTGAAGCTTTCTTT